This passage covers 2 T cell receptor beta chains from one sample sequenced in a study of memory CD4+ T cells and cytomegalovirus serostatus. Single viable CD3+CD4+CD8-CD45RO+ cells were sorted as the memory CD4+ T cells. TCRdb's copy holds only in-frame clones and misses some; the assay was immunoSEQ multiplex PCR. In the table there are roughly 50,000 clones, around 78% of which are singletons. Sequencing was carried out using memory CD4+ T cells from blood. The receptors here all came from an adult in good health and CMV-seronegative.

The V and J genes are TRBV18 and TRBJ2-3; 10 bases fit TRBD1. V lost 4 bases and J lost 4; bases outside the gene matches: 8. CDR3 length: 16 amino acids. Germline CDR1 KGHSH, CDR2 LQKENI. The CDR3 reads CASSQPGQGSPDTQYF. The CDR3 DNA sequence: TGTGCCAGCTCACAGCCGGGACAGGGGTCGCCAGATACGCAGTATTTT.

This clone has more than one count but fewer than ten. The chain couples TRBV12-1 to TRBJ1-1. TRBV12-1 corresponds to a pseudogene. CDR3 length: 15 residues. CDR3 nucleotide sequence: TGTGCCAGCAGCCCGTGCGGGGATATGAACACTGAAGCTTTCTTT. Residues: CASSPCGDMNTEAFF.